The entry below gives a single TCR beta chain sequence along with its context. Many counts were recorded for this clonotype. Its antigen remains undetermined. The sample holds no much larger clone one base away, and base qualities are not on file. A patient counted as having stable Graves' hyperthyroidism if no progression to ophthalmopathy occurred over 18 months of follow-up. Hyperthyroidism patients were newly diagnosed, had a disease duration of under 2 months, and were aged 18 to 65 years. Patients with uncontrolled infections, other autoimmune diseases, pregnancy or lactation were excluded. Clinical symptoms, serum thyroxine and TRAb, thyroid ultrasound, and orbital computed tomography formed the basis for the diagnoses. Ficoll-Paque density gradient centrifugation was used to isolate PBMCs from about 10 ml of fresh peripheral blood. Trizol reagent was used to extract total RNA, and RNA quality was then checked on an Agilent 2100 Bioanalyzer.

From a lookup of the germline V gene, CDR1 and CDR2 are SGHTA and FQGNSA. The CDR3 has 16 amino acids, counting the end cysteine and phenylalanine. The retained sequence is limited to the CDR3, 48 bases, with the frame set at the first base. Compared with germline, V lacks 4 bases and J lacks 8 bases; bases without a gene match: 16. This entry belongs to a study of T cells in Graves' hyperthyroidism and ophthalmopathy (dated by TCRdb to between 2017 and 2020). The study in broad terms: Peripheral blood was sampled at the time of initial diagnosis, prior to any treatment. The paper describes TCR Vbeta CDR3 sequencing of around 140 peripheral blood samples, made up of 43 ophthalmopathy patients, more than 70 hyperthyroidism patients and approximately 17 progressor patients. After sampling, hyperthyroidism patients received methimazole starting at 30 mg daily, and ophthalmopathy patients received high-dose intravenous methylprednisolone. In addition, the study compared T-cell repertoires in thyroid tissue and in blood from roughly six Graves' hyperthyroidism patients. A discovery cohort of 95 to 100 patients, roughly 45 with Graves' ophthalmopathy and 55 to 65 with stable Graves' hyperthyroidism, was used to find distinguishing TCR V-J signatures. For training and testing, the roughly 93 patients in the discovery cohort were randomly divided in a 7:3 ratio. Whether ophthalmopathy could be predicted prospectively was tested in an independent validation cohort made up of roughly 19 hyperthyroidism patients plus 17 patients who later progressed to ophthalmopathy.

TCR beta CDR3 regions were amplified from RNA transcripts. For the first round of RT-PCR on the TCR CDR3, the HTBI primer set was used together with the Qiagen OneStep RT-PCR kit. Libraries were constructed in a second round of multiplex PCR, after which size selection and purification were performed. Libraries were sequenced paired-end with 100 bp reads on an Illumina HiSeq2000. In the authors' own workflow: SOAPnuke was used to process the raw data, removing reads that contained adapters or uncalled bases, had a mean Phred below 15, or lacked an exact match to the constant primer or identifier. High-quality paired reads were merged with COPE v1.2.5, and unique nucleotide sequences were defined as clonotypes. MiTCR v1.1 was used to align clonotypes to the IMGT TRBV, TRBD and TRBJ reference segments. The analysis included only V-J combinations with a frequency above 0.0001, which together covered more than 99% of the repertoires. The TCS score was defined as the ratio of F50 (clonal expansion) to E x V (chaos), calculated using BLOSUM62-based TCRdist between CDR3 peptides within each V-J. Welch's t-statistics and random forest reduced roughly 540 V-J features to 10 to 15, which were used in a naive Bayes classifier (R e1071). Starting from the raw public reads, TCRdb applied fastp trimming at Q25, assembled clones with MiXCR and retained in-frame beta chains. Entries are consolidated by CDR3 protein sequence, retaining the most common genes and DNA. None of the V and J calls come from the authors' own analysis; TCRdb made them. The sample table holds about 400,000 distinct CDR3 sequences, of which 15% to 18% were seen once. The ten largest make up around 14% of the sample.

General conclusions and limits of the study: Most expanded thyroid clonotypes (frequency above 0.001) were also detected in blood, suggesting blood repertoires may reflect thyroid immune responses. In cross-validation, a model built on a 13 V-J signature told ophthalmopathy apart from stable hyperthyroidism with approximately 91% sensitivity and about 81% specificity, and in testing the same model reached 80%/75%. No statistical method was used to set the sample size in advance, and investigators knew the group allocation. During validation, the model predicted progression to ophthalmopathy a median of approximately 6.5 months ahead of onset, with more than 55% sensitivity and around 72% specificity.

This TCR derives from a young woman with Graves' hyperthyroidism. The sequencing input was blood. Here the chain combines TRBV7-2 and TRBJ1-2, with 7 junctional bases fitting TRBD1. In nucleotide form, the sequence is TGTGCCAGCAGCTACTCAGGGGGGGGGGCTGGGATAGGCTACACCTTC. Its protein product is CASSYSGGGAGIGYTF.